The TCR beta chain described here comes from a study of graft-versus-host responses after intestinal transplantation. Study-level background: Multivisceral, liver-intestinal, or isolated intestinal transplants were given to recipients. All of the recipients had induction that used anti-thymocyte globulin, then tacrolimus and steroids for two to three years. Study results and caveats: Investigators detected GvH clones in recipient marrow, with some emerging earlier in ileum or blood. Those patients showing graft-donor T cell macrochimerism displayed high graft-versus-host to host-versus-graft clonal ratios in allografts.

Deletions cut 3 bases from V and 6 bases from J, with 8 bases between. The CDR3 contains 13 residues. CDR1 is SGHAT, CDR2 FQNNGV, per germline. A word on this clone: Its specificity is not known.

Some clones are missing from TCRdb's copy, which holds only in-frame ones; the method was immunoSEQ multiplex PCR. The table has around 87,000 clones, roughly 92% seen once. The sample was unstimulated CD8+ T cells sorted from spleen or lymph node cells, taken before transplant. The receptor comes from a human donor who was the organ donor for an intestinal transplant. The V and J genes are TRBV11-2 and TRBJ2-2; possible D gene TRBD2, 7 bases. The chain's CDR3 is CASSFGGPGELFF. CDR3 bases: TGTGCCAGCAGCTTCGGGGGGCCCGGGGAGCTGTTTTTT.